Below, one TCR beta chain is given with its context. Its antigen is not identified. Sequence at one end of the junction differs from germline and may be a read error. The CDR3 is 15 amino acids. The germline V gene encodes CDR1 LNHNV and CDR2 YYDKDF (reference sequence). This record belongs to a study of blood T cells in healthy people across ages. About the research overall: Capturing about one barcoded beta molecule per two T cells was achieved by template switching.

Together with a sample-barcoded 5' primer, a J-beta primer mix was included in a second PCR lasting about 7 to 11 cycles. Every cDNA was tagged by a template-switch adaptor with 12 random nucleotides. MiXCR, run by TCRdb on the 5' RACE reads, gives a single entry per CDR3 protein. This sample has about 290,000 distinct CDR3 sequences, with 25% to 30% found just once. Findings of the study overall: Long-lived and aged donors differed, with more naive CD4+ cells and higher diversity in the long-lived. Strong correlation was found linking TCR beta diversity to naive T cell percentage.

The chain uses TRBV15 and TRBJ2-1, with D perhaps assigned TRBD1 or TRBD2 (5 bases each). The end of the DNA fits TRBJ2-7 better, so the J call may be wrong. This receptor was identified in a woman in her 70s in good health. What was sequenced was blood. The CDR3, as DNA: TGTGCCCCCAGCAGAACCCCGGTGGGGGCCTACGAGCAGTACTTC. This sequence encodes CAPSRTPVGAYEQYF.